The 13 T cell receptor beta chains below come from one sample, sequenced in a study of T cells after yellow fever vaccination. Via MiXCR, TCRdb re-called the 5' RACE reads, giving one row per CDR3 protein. The sample comprises about 310,000 distinct CDR3 sequences, 3% to 4.5% of which are singletons, and 23% rests with the top ten. Source: PBMCs, taken on the day of the yellow fever booster vaccination. The receptors originated from a young man who received the YFV17D yellow fever vaccine.

This clonotype occurred many times. The chain employs TRBV4-2 and TRBJ1-1; weak D call: TRBD1 (6 bases). Germline loops: CDR1 LGHNA, CDR2 YNFKEQ. The CDR3 loop spans 16 amino acids. Trimming removed 0 bases from V and 6 bases from J, with 17 bases in between. CDR3 sequence reads: CASSQDEGELGAEAFF. The CDR3 DNA is TGTGCCAGCAGCCAAGACGAGGGGGAACTAGGCGCTGAAGCTTTCTTT.

This clonotype was seen repeatedly, ten times or more. This chain links TRBV5-1 with TRBJ1-3; the D is unclear. Germline values: CDR1 SGHRS, CDR2 YFSETQ. This CDR3 comprises 15 residues. V lost 4 bases and J 0 bases, leaving 11 bases between the germline ends. The CDR3 here is CASSIGTASGNTIYF. The CDR3 nucleotides are TGCGCCAGCAGCATCGGAACAGCCTCTGGAAACACCATATATTTT.

This clonotype was recorded a few times. The J gene is TRBJ2-3, the V gene TRBV2; D remains unclear. Trimming cost V 7 bases and J 2 bases, with 10 bases left between them. This CDR3 comprises 13 residues. Looked up from germline, CDR1 is SNHLY and CDR2 is FYNNEI. This chain's CDR3 is CASKVLYTDTQYF. The CDR3 DNA reads TGTGCCAGCAAAGTACTCTACACAGATACGCAGTATTTT.

This clonotype was picked up a small number of times. This chain uses TRBV5-1 with TRBJ1-1; D remains unclear. Trimming cost V 4 bases and J 3 bases, with 7 bases left between them. The CDR3 runs to 12 residues. Per the germline V gene, CDR1 is SGHRS and CDR2 is YFSETQ. The CDR3: CASSETDTEAFF. CDR3 nucleotide sequence: TGCGCCAGCAGCGAAACCGACACTGAAGCTTTCTTT.

In this sample, this clonotype turned up a few times. The rearrangement joins TRBV30 to TRBJ2-3, with 8 nucleotides matching TRBD1. The CDR3 has 14 residues. Germline loops: CDR1 GTSNPN, CDR2 SVGIG (reference sequence). J was trimmed by 1 base and V by 3 bases; bases with no gene match: 3. The CDR3 DNA reads TGTGCCTGGAGGACAGGGGTGGGCACAGATACGCAGTATTTT. It encodes CAWRTGVGTDTQYF.

This clonotype was seen at least ten times. The genes are TRBV12-3 or TRBV12-4 and TRBJ2-2; D possibly corresponds to TRBD1 (6 bases). The CDR3 contains 16 residues. V lost 5 bases and J lost 7, with 20 bases in between. CDR3 nucleotide sequence: TGTGCCAGCAGTAAATTCGCGGGCAGAGGGGGCGGGGAGCTGTTTTTT. It yields the protein CASSKFAGRGGGELFF.

V usage is TRBV6-4 and J usage is TRBJ2-5; unclear D gene. The V end was cut by 8 bases, the J end by 7 bases, with 5 bases between. The germline CDR1 and CDR2 sequences are MRHNA and SNTAGT. The CDR3 has 9 amino acids. Here the CDR3 reads CASHGTQYF. The CDR3 DNA sequence: TGTGCCAGCCACGGGACCCAGTACTTC.

The sample holds many counts of this clonotype. This chain joins TRBV7-9 and TRBJ1-4; D call uncertain. V lost 5 bases and J 8 bases, leaving 9 bases between the germline ends. The CDR3 length is 12 residues. Germline V gene sequence: CDR1 SEHNR, CDR2 FQNEAQ (reference sequence). Here the CDR3 DNA reads TGTGCCAGCAGCCCGGAGGTCGAAAAACTGTTTTTT. This gives the protein CASSPEVEKLFF. Using reference TRBV7-9 and TRBJ1-4 for the parts outside the CDR3, the full variable domain is DTGVSQNPRHKITKRGQNVTFRCDPISEHNRLYWYRQTLGQGPEFLTYFQNEAQLEKSRLLSDRFSAERPKGSFSTLEIQRTEQGDSAMYLCASSPEVEKLFFGSGTQLSVL.

The rearrangement links TRBV6-2 or TRBV6-3 to TRBJ2-2; TRBD1 might be the D (6 bases). Germline V gives CDR1 MNHEY, CDR2 SVGEGT. The CDR3 is 15 residues long. The V end was cut by 4 bases, the J end by 3 bases, with 12 bases between. The CDR3 spells CASSSLWTDTGELFF. In DNA form, the CDR3 reads TGTGCCAGCAGTTCCCTTTGGACAGACACCGGGGAGCTGTTTTTT.

This clonotype was counted between two and nine times. The chain joins TRBV9 to TRBJ2-1, with D maybe TRBD2 (6 bases). Germline CDR1 reads SGDLS; CDR2 reads YYNGEE. The germline V and J ends were trimmed by 6 bases and 9 bases, with 19 bases remaining between them. This CDR3 region has 14 residues. CDR3 protein: CASTTDYGSLEQFF. DNA of the CDR3: TGTGCCAGCACCACGGACTACGGGAGCCTTGAGCAGTTCTTC.

The chain uses TRBV20-1 and TRBJ1-1; D is perhaps TRBD1 (5 bases). The V and J ends lost 0 bases and 3 bases respectively, with 14 bases between them. Germline V gives CDR1 DFQATT, CDR2 SNEGSKA (reference sequence). The CDR3 contains 15 residues. The CDR3 nucleotides read TGCAGTGCTAGAGATTGGGGCAGGGTGGACACTGAAGCTTTCTTT. As protein: CSARDWGRVDTEAFF.

This clonotype turned up a few times. V is TRBV28 and J is TRBJ2-3, with D tentatively TRBD1 (5 bases). Germline V CDR1 and CDR2: MDHEN, SYDVKM. Trimming left V 6 bases short and J 2 bases short, with 6 bases between. This CDR3 is built from 12 residues. This CDR3 reads CASRDNTDTQYF. The CDR3 coding sequence is TGTGCCAGCAGGGACAACACAGATACGCAGTATTTT.

This clonotype was seen a handful of times. The CDR3, as DNA: TGTGCCAGCTCACCCCAGGGGGACGAGCAGTACTTC. It translates to CASSPQGDEQYF. The chain joins TRBV18 to TRBJ2-7; the match to TRBD1 covers 7 bases. This CDR3 contains 12 residues. The trim removed 3 bases at V and 5 bases at J, leaving 1 base unmatched. Germline V lookup: CDR1 KGHSH, CDR2 LQKENI.